The T cell receptor (beta chain) described here comes from a study of control samples from healthy donors and cancer patients. Assay: immunoSEQ multiplex PCR; the TCRdb copy retains only in-frame clones and omits some. The sample includes 150,000 or so clones, approximately 92% seen only once; the top ten take 4.1%. Specimen: blood. The clonotype was recovered from a woman aged 55-70 years in good health.

DNA of the CDR3: TGTGCCAGCAGCGGACTGGGACTAGCACAAGAGACCCAGTACTTC. It is translated as CASSGLGLAQETQYF. The chain carries TRBV14 and TRBJ2-5; 9 bases are a match to TRBD2. The V gene's germline CDR1 is SGHDN and CDR2 FVKESK. The CDR3 sequence is 15 residues long. V shed 5 bases and J 2 bases; nucleotides not matched to a gene: 6.